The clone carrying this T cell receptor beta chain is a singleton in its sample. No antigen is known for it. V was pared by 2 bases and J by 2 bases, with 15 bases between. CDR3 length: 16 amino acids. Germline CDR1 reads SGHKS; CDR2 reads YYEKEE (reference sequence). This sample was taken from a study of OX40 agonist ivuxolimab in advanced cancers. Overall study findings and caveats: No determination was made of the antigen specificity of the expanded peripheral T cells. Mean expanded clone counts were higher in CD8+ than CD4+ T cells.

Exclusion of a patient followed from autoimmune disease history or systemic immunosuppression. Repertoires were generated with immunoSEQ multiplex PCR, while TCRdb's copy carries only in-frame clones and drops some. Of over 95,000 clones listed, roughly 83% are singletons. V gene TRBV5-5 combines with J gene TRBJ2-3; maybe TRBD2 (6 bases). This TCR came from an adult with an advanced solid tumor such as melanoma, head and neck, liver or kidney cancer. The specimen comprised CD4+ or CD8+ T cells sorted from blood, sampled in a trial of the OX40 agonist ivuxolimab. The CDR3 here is CASSFRRLENTDTQYF. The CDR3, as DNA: TGTGCCAGCAGCTTTCGGCGACTAGAGAACACAGATACGCAGTATTTT. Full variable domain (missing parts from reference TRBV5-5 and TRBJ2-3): DAGVTQSPTHLIKTRGQQVTLRCSPISGHKSVSWYQQVLGQGPQFIFQYYEKEERGRGNFPDRFSARQFPNYSSELNVNALLLGDSALYLCASSFRRLENTDTQYFGPGTRLTVL.